These 21 T cell receptor beta chains were sequenced from one sample in a study of blood T cell repertoires in COVID-19. Assay used: immunoSEQ multiplex PCR; TCRdb lists only in-frame clones, some missing. The sample consists of about 150,000 clones, more than 80% of them appearing once. The sequenced sample was peripheral blood. The receptors come from an older man with acute or convalescent COVID-19.

The V call is TRBV5-1, the J call TRBJ2-5; possibly TRBD2 for D (5 bases). This CDR3 has 13 residues. Per germline, CDR1 SGHRS and CDR2 YFSETQ. Trimming stripped 3 bases from V and 2 bases from J, with 8 bases between. The CDR3 is CASSWEIQETQYF. The CDR3 DNA sequence: TGCGCCAGCAGCTGGGAGATTCAAGAGACCCAGTACTTC.

The V call is TRBV10-3, the J call TRBJ2-7; 10 bases agree with TRBD1. The germline V gene encodes CDR1 ENHRY and CDR2 SYGVKD. CDR3 length: 15 amino acids. Trimming took 4 bases from V and 2 from J; bases not matched to a gene: 5. CDR3 in DNA: TGTGCCATCAGTGGCCGGGACAGGGGCCCCTACGAGCAGTACTTC. This codes for CAISGRDRGPYEQYF.

The V and J genes are TRBV11-3 and TRBJ2-5; a weak D match, TRBD1 (6 bases). V lost 5 bases to trimming and J lost 1 base, with 14 bases between them. CDR3 size: 15 residues. The germline V gene has CDR1 SGHNT and CDR2 YENEEA. The chain's CDR3 is CASSPRGGPQETQYF. The CDR3 region has the DNA TGTGCCAGCAGCCCGAGAGGGGGTCCCCAAGAGACCCAGTACTTC.

The chain joins TRBV19 to TRBJ2-1, with no clear D. With 10 bases removed from V and 4 bases from J, the gap between germline ends came to 20 bases. CDR1 is LNHDA and CDR2 is SQIVND in the germline V gene (reference sequence). CDR3 length: 15 residues. The CDR3 nucleotides read TGTGCCACCACCCCCTACGGTGTTTGGTACAATGAGCAGTTCTTC. It codes for CATTPYGVWYNEQFF. Together with reference TRBV19 and TRBJ2-1, the CDR3 gives the full variable domain: DGGITQSPKYLFRKEGQNVTLSCEQNLNHDAMYWYRQDPGQGLRLIYYSQIVNDFQKGDIAEGYSVSREKKESFPLTVTSAQKNPTAFYLCATTPYGVWYNEQFFGPGTRLTVL.

V and J are TRBV24-1 and TRBJ2-5; 8 nucleotides agree with TRBD1. This CDR3 comprises 18 residues. CDR1 KGHDR and CDR2 SFDVKD come from the germline V gene. The junction had 17 bases not matched to a gene; V was cut back by 4 bases and J by 5 bases. In nucleotides, the CDR3 is TGTGCCACCAGTGAGAAAACAGGGGGTGGATGGCTTTCGGAGACCCAGTACTTC. This codes for CATSEKTGGGWLSETQYF.

The chain links TRBV6-5 to TRBJ1-2, with 9 bases identical to TRBD1. The V segment lost 4 bases and the J segment 6 bases; nucleotides outside the gene matches: 12. Per germline, CDR1 MNHEY and CDR2 SVGAGI. CDR3 length: 16 residues. CDR3 DNA sequence: TGTGCCAGCAGTTCAACAGGGGGCCAGATACTCCATGGCTACACCTTC. Its translation: CASSSTGGQILHGYTF.

The chain couples TRBV5-1 to TRBJ2-6; D gene unclear. There are 13 residues in the CDR3. From germline, CDR1 is SGHRS and CDR2 YFSETQ. Trimming removed 4 bases at V and 4 bases at J, with 6 bases between. The CDR3 DNA follows: TGCGCCAGCAGCCCCCCAGGGGCCAACGTCCTGACTTTC. This sequence encodes CASSPPGANVLTF.

The chain has TRBV2 and TRBJ2-1, with D unclear. V was shortened by 7 bases and J by 0 bases, with 7 bases between the two germline ends. Germline V lookup: CDR1 SNHLY, CDR2 FYNNEI. The CDR3 loop spans 13 amino acids. CDR3 coding DNA: TGTGCCAGCAAAGTTAGCTCCTACAATGAGCAGTTCTTC. This encodes CASKVSSYNEQFF.

V is TRBV7-9 and J is TRBJ1-1, with TRBD1 matching over 9 bases. The germline CDR1 and CDR2 sequences are SEHNR and FQNEAQ (reference sequence). CDR3 length equals 14 residues. V lost 6 bases to trimming and J lost 10 bases; unmatched junction nucleotides: 12. CDR3 coding DNA: TGTGCCAGCAGTCTGGGACAGGGCGATGATGTAGCTTTCTTT. Its protein is CASSLGQGDDVAFF.

This clone was seen a few times. The chain recombines TRBV28 with TRBJ2-7; D uncertain. Germline CDR1 is MDHEN and CDR2 is SYDVKM. Trimming left V 7 bases short and J 5 bases short, with 12 bases between. This CDR3 has 12 amino acids. The CDR3 sequence: CASTNPLNEQYF. The CDR3 DNA follows: TGTGCCAGCACCAACCCCCTAAACGAGCAGTACTTC.

The V call is TRBV5-4, the J call TRBJ2-7; 11 bases match TRBD2. V lost 0 bases, J lost 2 bases, and 10 bases stayed unmatched. The CDR3 is made up of 18 amino acids. Germline V CDR1 and CDR2: SGHNT, YYREEE (reference sequence). CDR3 loop: CASSLAVAGLADPYEQYF. The CDR3 DNA reads as TGTGCCAGCAGCTTGGCGGTAGCGGGACTAGCGGATCCCTACGAGCAGTACTTC.

The chain recombines TRBV4-1 with TRBJ2-1; D is unresolved. Per the germline V gene, CDR1 is MGHRA and CDR2 is YSYEKL. V gave up 4 bases and J gave up 2 bases, with 12 bases separating them. The CDR3 totals 15 residues. The CDR3 bases are TGCGCCAGCAGCCTCCAGTATTACGCCTACAATGAGCAGTTCTTC. This codes for CASSLQYYAYNEQFF.

Here the CDR3 reads CASSTGLVYGYTF. As DNA, the CDR3 is TGTGCCAGCAGTACAGGGTTAGTCTATGGCTACACCTTC. The V and J genes are TRBV28 and TRBJ1-2, with D maybe TRBD1 (6 bases). The length of the CDR3 is 13 residues. CDR1 is MDHEN, CDR2 SYDVKM, per germline. The V and J ends lost 5 bases and 4 bases respectively, with 11 bases between them.

This chain joins TRBV28 and TRBJ2-4, with TRBD2 matching 8 bases. The CDR3 covers 16 residues. Trimming removed 4 bases from V and 8 bases from J; junction bases left unmatched: 13. Germline CDR1 reads MDHEN; CDR2 reads SYDVKM. The CDR3 nucleotides are TGTGCCAGCAGTTCGCCGGGACTAGGCCCTCTGTACATTCAGTACTTC. It codes for CASSSPGLGPLYIQYF.

This chain links TRBV18 with TRBJ2-7; 9 bases line up with TRBD1. The germline CDR1 and CDR2 sequences are KGHSH and LQKENI. The CDR3 is made up of 16 amino acids. Trimming took 6 bases from V and 3 from J; bases not matched to a gene: 12. CDR3 region: CASSPGTGITNYEQYF. For the CDR3, the DNA is TGTGCCAGCTCCCCCGGGACAGGGATTACAAACTACGAGCAGTACTTC.

V is TRBV29-1 and J is TRBJ1-5; D might be TRBD1 (6 bases). CDR1 and CDR2 (germline): SQVTM, ANQGSEA. The CDR3 is 13 residues long. Between the trimmed V and J ends, which lost 6 bases and 4 bases, there was a span of 13 bases. CDR3 loop: CSVTDRQNQPQHF. CDR3 coding DNA: TGCAGCGTCACAGACAGGCAAAATCAGCCCCAGCATTTT.

V usage is TRBV2 and J usage is TRBJ1-1, with a tentative D call TRBD1 (5 bases). The germline V gene has CDR1 SNHLY and CDR2 FYNNEI. CDR3 length: 14 amino acids. V lost 5 bases and J lost 3, with 13 bases in between. DNA of the CDR3: TGTGCCAGCAGTCTTCGGCGGGGGGACACTGAAGCTTTCTTT. Amino acids: CASSLRRGDTEAFF.

This chain uses TRBV24-1 with TRBJ2-1; possible D gene TRBD1, 5 bases. This CDR3 has 14 amino acids. V dropped 6 bases and J dropped 2 bases, with 10 bases sitting between them. Germline CDR1 KGHDR, CDR2 SFDVKD. CDR3 loop: CATSQGRAYNEQFF. The CDR3 nucleotides are TGTGCCACCAGTCAGGGTAGGGCCTACAATGAGCAGTTCTTC.

V and J are TRBV19 and TRBJ1-5; 8 bases are a match to TRBD1. The CDR3 has 15 amino acids. Trimming cost V 6 bases and J 4 bases; bases outside gene matches: 8. Germline assignment: CDR1 LNHDA and CDR2 SQIVND (reference sequence). CDR3: CASRDRVIDNQPQHF. As DNA, the CDR3 is TGTGCCAGTAGGGACAGGGTGATCGATAATCAGCCCCAGCATTTT. Filled out from reference TRBV19 and TRBJ1-5, the complete variable domain reads DGGITQSPKYLFRKEGQNVTLSCEQNLNHDAMYWYRQDPGQGLRLIYYSQIVNDFQKGDIAEGYSVSREKKESFPLTVTSAQKNPTAFYLCASRDRVIDNQPQHFGDGTRLSIL.

In this sample, this clone turned up a few times. The chain has TRBV28 and TRBJ1-6; 7 bases fit TRBD1. After removal of 5 bases from V and 5 bases from J, the junction contained 6 bases not matched to a gene. This CDR3 is 15 amino acids long. Germline CDR1 MDHEN, CDR2 SYDVKM. The CDR3 protein is CASSARGMDNSPLHF. The CDR3, as DNA: TGTGCCAGCAGTGCCAGGGGGATGGATAATTCACCCCTCCACTTT.

V is TRBV4-1 and J is TRBJ1-5; 7 bases line up with TRBD1. Germline V gene data show CDR1 as MGHRA and CDR2 as YSYEKL. This CDR3 has 16 residues. J gave up 7 bases and V 0 bases, and 9 bases lay outside the gene matches. CDR3 bases: TGCGCCAGCAGCCAAGATGGGATCCCAGGGGGACAGCCCCAGCATTTT. Protein product: CASSQDGIPGGQPQHF.